Each of the 23 T cell receptor beta chains below was sequenced from the same sample in a study of breast tumors, draining lymph nodes, adjacent tissues. TCRdb re-analysed the multiplex PCR reads in MiXCR, keeping a single row per CDR3 protein. The sample includes more than 20,000 distinct CDR3 sequences, 50% of them seen just once. The sample consisted of breast tumor tissue. Source of these receptors: a female donor with breast cancer. Some clones in this sample may be carry-over from other donors' samples.

This clonotype is medium-sized in the sample. The CDR3 protein is CATSRDRQGAEKLFF. The CDR3 DNA is TGTGCCACCAGCAGAGATAGACAGGGGGCTGAAAAACTGTTTTTT. The V gene is TRBV15, the J gene TRBJ1-4; TRBD1 matches at 10 bases. Trimming at V came to 0 bases and at J to 7 bases, leaving 2 bases not matched to a gene. CDR1 is LNHNV and CDR2 is YYDKDF in the germline V gene (reference sequence). The CDR3 spans 15 residues.

About this clonotype itself: Compared with germline, one end of the junction differs, possibly owing to a read error. The V and J genes are TRBV3-1 and TRBJ2-2; 7 bases are a match to TRBD1. The CDR3 contains 15 residues. CDR1 LGHDT and CDR2 YNNKEL come from the germline V gene (reference sequence). CDR3 in amino acids: CASSHHDRVNRGAVF. DNA for the CDR3: TGCGCCAGCAGCCACCACGACAGGGTTAACCGGGGAGCTGTTTTT. Complete variable domain (other parts from reference TRBV3-1 and TRBJ2-2): DTAVSQTPKYLVTQMGNDKSIKCEQNLGHDTMYWYKQDSKKFLKIMFSYNNKELIINETVPNRFSPKSPDKAHLNLHINSLELGDSAVYFCASSHHDRVNRGAVFGEGSRLTVL.

This clonotype is categorized as medium-sized. This chain links TRBV20-1 with TRBJ2-7; 8 nucleotides match TRBD1. Looked up from germline, CDR1 is DFQATT and CDR2 is SNEGSKA (reference sequence). The J segment lost 4 bases and the V segment lost 3 bases, leaving 8 bases of the junction unmatched. The CDR3 extends over 14 amino acids. CDR3 in amino acids: CSASAGTGWYEQYF. The CDR3 bases are TGCAGTGCTAGCGCAGGGACAGGCTGGTACGAGCAGTACTTC.

This clonotype is medium-sized within its sample. The rearrangement links TRBV5-1 to TRBJ2-1, with 10 bases aligning to TRBD2. Germline V CDR1 and CDR2: SGHRS, YFSETQ. This CDR3 contains 16 residues. The J segment lost 7 bases and the V segment lost 0 bases, leaving 7 bases of the junction unmatched. Written as DNA, the CDR3 is TGCGCCAGCAGCTTGGAACTAGCGGGGAGGGGGAATGAGCAGTTCTTC. Encoded protein: CASSLELAGRGNEQFF.

This clonotype was seen once. One base away lies a much larger clone, so this may be a sequencing read error. This sequence joins TRBV6-1 and TRBJ2-6; D unclear. V lost 8 bases and J 0 bases, leaving 8 bases between the germline ends. The V gene's germline CDR1 is MNHNS and CDR2 SASEGT. The CDR3 length is 14 residues. The CDR3 sequence is CASGHHSGANVLTF. DNA for the CDR3: TGTGCCAGCGGGCACCACTCTGGGGCCAACGTCCTGACTTTC.

This rearrangement joins TRBV7-9 to TRBJ2-6; a possible D gene is TRBD2 (5 bases). This CDR3 spans 24 amino acids. Deletions cut 2 bases from V and 0 bases from J, with 32 bases between. Germline assignment: CDR1 SEHNR and CDR2 FQNEAQ (reference sequence). CDR3 coding DNA: TGTGCCAGCAGCTTACTCCCCCCCGGGGAGTTACCGTATGAGGATACCTCTGGGGCCAACGTCCTGACTTTC. It codes for CASSLLPPGELPYEDTSGANVLTF.

This clonotype was seen repeatedly, ten times or more. The genes are TRBV27 and TRBJ2-5, with a tentative D call TRBD1 (6 bases). Germline CDR1 reads MNHEY; CDR2 reads SMNVEV (reference sequence). The CDR3 is made up of 17 amino acids. V was cut by 3 bases and J by 5 bases, with 22 bases left in between. The CDR3 DNA sequence: TGTGCCAGCAGTTTGACAGGCTGGGGGCGCTTTGGGGAGACCCAGTACTTC. This sequence encodes CASSLTGWGRFGETQYF.

By sample share, this clonotype is medium-sized. This chain connects TRBV4-2 to TRBJ1-4; D ambiguous. This CDR3 contains 15 residues. V was shortened by 0 bases and J by 7 bases, with 12 bases between the two germline ends. Germline V gives CDR1 LGHNA, CDR2 YNFKEQ. The CDR3 is CASSQERGSSEKLFF. The CDR3 DNA reads TGTGCCAGCAGCCAAGAGCGAGGGTCAAGTGAAAAACTGTTTTTT.

This clonotype was counted many times. The V call is TRBV6-6, the J call TRBJ2-1, with TRBD2 matching 8 bases. The CDR3 runs 15 residues. V lost 8 bases, J lost 5 bases, and 11 bases stayed unmatched. CDR1 and CDR2 (germline): MNHNY, SVGAGI (reference sequence). Written as DNA, the CDR3 is TGTGCCAGCGCGGGGGGACTTGGGGAAAACAATGAGCAGTTCTTC. Translation gives CASAGGLGENNEQFF.

As DNA, the CDR3 is TGTGCCAGCAGTTTCCTACTAGCGGGAGATGGGACAGATACGCAGTATTTT. Residues: CASSFLLAGDGTDTQYF. The gene calls are TRBV27 and TRBJ2-3, with TRBD2 matching over 11 bases. Germline V gene lookup returns CDR1 MNHEY and CDR2 SMNVEV (reference sequence). The CDR3 sequence is 17 residues long. The J segment lost 3 bases and the V segment lost 3 bases, leaving 8 bases of the junction unmatched.

By its share, this clonotype is medium-sized. J is TRBJ2-3 and V is TRBV15; TRBD2 agrees at 11 bases. The V segment lost 0 bases and the J segment 3 bases; nucleotides outside the gene matches: 5. Germline assignment: CDR1 LNHNV and CDR2 YYDKDF (reference sequence). The CDR3 spans 17 residues. CDR3 bases: TGTGCCACCAGCAGAGATCGAACTAGCGGGAGTACAGATACGCAGTATTTT. Its protein product is CATSRDRTSGSTDTQYF.

Remarks on this clonotype: Sequence at one end of the junction differs from germline and may be a read error. The chain carries TRBV19 and TRBJ2-6, with TRBD2 as a possible D gene (6 bases). Germline-derived CDR1 and CDR2 are LNHDA and SQIVND (reference sequence). The CDR3 is 15 residues long. CDR3 region: CASSTRDSGAKVLTF. The CDR3 region has the DNA TGTGCCAGTAGTACCCGGGACTCTGGGGCCAAGGTCCTGACTTTC.

The chain recombines TRBV29-1 with TRBJ1-2; no reliable D call. Trimming cost V 6 bases and J 1 base, with 15 bases left between them. The CDR3 runs to 14 residues. The V gene's germline CDR1 is SQVTM and CDR2 ANQGSEA. CDR3 protein: CSVKPAVINYGYTF. The CDR3 nucleotides are TGCAGCGTCAAACCGGCAGTCATTAACTATGGCTACACCTTC. The full variable domain, rest sourced from reference TRBV29-1 and TRBJ1-2, is SAVISQKPSRDICQRGTSLTIQCQVDSQVTMMFWYRQQPGQSLTLIATANQGSEATYESGFVIDKFPISRPNLTFSTLTVSNMSPEDSSIYLCSVKPAVINYGYTFGSGTRLTVV.

The sample holds many counts of this clonotype. This may stem from a read error, because a much larger clone lies one nucleotide away. V usage is TRBV20-1 and J usage is TRBJ2-7; 9 nucleotides align to TRBD2. This CDR3 spans 14 amino acids. Germline assignment: CDR1 DFQATT and CDR2 SNEGSKA (reference sequence). The CDR3 spells CSAKTSGLSSEQYF. In DNA form, the CDR3 reads TGCAGTGCAAAGACTAGCGGTCTCTCCTCCGAGCAGTACTTC.

The chain links TRBV20-1 to TRBJ1-5; unclear D gene. The V end lost 4 bases, the J end lost 5 bases, and 12 bases lay between the germline ends. From germline, CDR1 is DFQATT and CDR2 SNEGSKA (reference sequence). This CDR3 is built from 13 residues. The CDR3 loop reads CSATPGNDQPQHF. The DNA for the CDR3 is TGCAGTGCTACCCCGGGGAACGATCAGCCCCAGCATTTT.

This clonotype was seen many times. V and J are TRBV12-5 and TRBJ2-1; D remains ambiguous. Per germline, CDR1 LGHNT and CDR2 FRNRAP. The length of the CDR3 is 18 residues. V was shortened by 6 bases and J by 6 bases, with 27 bases between the two germline ends. CDR3 amino acids: CASGIPPDETASFNEQFF. CDR3 DNA: TGTGCTAGTGGAATCCCACCCGACGAGACTGCAAGTTTCAATGAGCAGTTCTTC.

Ten or more counts support this clonotype. This sequence joins TRBV5-8 and TRBJ1-2; 9 nucleotides line up with TRBD1. Germline V CDR1 and CDR2: SGHTS, YDEGEE. CDR3 length: 14 residues. V gave up 4 bases and J gave up 7 bases; unmatched junction bases: 8. The CDR3 sequence is CASSRTGGGSGYTF. Here the CDR3 DNA reads TGTGCCAGCAGCCGCACAGGGGGCGGATCTGGCTACACCTTC. Filled out from reference TRBV5-8 and TRBJ1-2, the complete variable domain reads EAGVTQSPTHLIKTRGQQATLRCSPISGHTSVYWYQQALGLGLQFLLWYDEGEERNRGNFPPRFSGRQFPNYSSELNVNALELEDSALYLCASSRTGGGSGYTFGSGTRLTVV.

This clonotype was seen at least ten times. The chain has TRBV30 and TRBJ1-4, with D perhaps matching TRBD1 (6 bases). From germline, CDR1 is GTSNPN and CDR2 SVGIG (reference sequence). CDR3 length: 14 amino acids. The ends were cut back, 3 bases at V and 6 bases at J, with 14 bases in the middle. CDR3 residues: CAWSAGVGDEKLFF. In DNA, the CDR3 is TGTGCCTGGAGCGCAGGGGTTGGGGATGAAAAACTGTTTTTT.

As concerns this clonotype: Since a much larger clone is just one base distant, this may be a read error. The rearrangement uses TRBV20-1 and TRBJ1-1, with TRBD1 identical over 11 bases. V lost 5 bases, J lost 4 bases, and 9 bases stayed unmatched. CDR1 and CDR2 from the germline V gene are DFQATT and SNEGSKA (reference sequence). The CDR3 is made up of 15 amino acids. In DNA form, the CDR3 reads TGCAGTGCTGGAAAGGGTGGGACAGGGGGCACTGAAGCTTTCTTT. Encoded protein: CSAGKGGTGGTEAFF.

The chain carries TRBV29-1 and TRBJ1-2; 8 nucleotides align to TRBD1. V trimming: 5 bases; J trimming: 4 bases; junction bases outside the gene matches: 6. The CDR3 totals 13 residues. The germline V gene has CDR1 SQVTM and CDR2 ANQGSEA. The CDR3 sequence is CSVTGGSLYGYTF. CDR3 bases: TGCAGCGTTACAGGGGGTTCTCTCTATGGCTACACCTTC.

This clonotype came up many times. The chain is built from TRBV9 and TRBJ2-3; 8 bases fit TRBD2. J gave up 5 bases and V 1 base, and 6 bases lay outside the gene matches. This CDR3 contains 15 residues. CDR1 and CDR2 from the germline V gene are SGDLS and YYNGEE. CDR3 bases: TGTGCCAGCAGCGTATCAGCGGGAGAAGGAGATACGCAGTATTTT. Translation: CASSVSAGEGDTQYF.

The chain is built from TRBV19 and TRBJ2-2; D gene unclear. This CDR3 has 14 residues. With 8 bases removed from V and 7 bases from J, the gap between germline ends came to 17 bases. The germline V gene has CDR1 LNHDA and CDR2 SQIVND (reference sequence). The CDR3 reads CASRDNRFDGELFF. The CDR3 nucleotides are TGTGCCAGTCGAGATAATAGATTTGACGGGGAGCTGTTTTTT.

This clonotype ranks as medium-sized. The genes are TRBV20-1 and TRBJ2-7; D remains ambiguous. The CDR3 loop spans 13 amino acids. Trimming took 0 bases from V and 2 from J, leaving 8 bases between them. Germline V lookup: CDR1 DFQATT, CDR2 SNEGSKA (reference sequence). CDR3 nucleotides: TGCAGTGCTAGAGATGACACAACCTACGAGCAGTACTTC. It yields the protein CSARDDTTYEQYF.